This is a list of T cell receptor beta chains from one sample in a study of blood T cells in healthy people across ages. TCRdb independently ran MiXCR on the 5' RACE reads; one entry per CDR3 protein. The sample holds more than 500,000 distinct CDR3 sequences, approximately 25% seen once. The sample taken for sequencing was blood. The receptors were sampled from a woman in her 70s in good health. CDR3s include the opening cysteine and the closing phenylalanine or tryptophan. The D gene is left open where the match is weak. Clone size is given for some rows only: seen once, a few or many times, or a class if the clone is expanded.

V gene: TRBV6-1; clone size: NA; D gene: TRBD2; J gene: TRBJ2-1; CDR3 DNA: TGTGCCAGCAGAATGAGAGCCGCGGGGGTCGGTGAGCAGTTCTTC; CDR3 protein: CASRMRAAGVGEQFF
V gene: TRBV3-1; clone size: NA; D gene: TRBD1; J gene: TRBJ2-3; CDR3 DNA: TGTGCCAGCGCGACAGGGACCACAGATACGCAGTATTTT; CDR3 protein: CASATGTTDTQYF
V gene: TRBV29-1; clone size: NA; D gene: NA; J gene: TRBJ1-1; CDR3 DNA: TGCAGCGTTCATTCGGGCGCGGACACTGAAGCTTTCTTT; CDR3 protein: CSVHSGADTEAFF
V gene: TRBV5-1; clone size: many; D gene: NA; J gene: TRBJ2-1; CDR3 DNA: TGCGCCAGTAGCTTGGGGGGGGGGCTCTACAATGAGCAGTTCTTC; CDR3 protein: CASSLGGGLYNEQFF
V gene: TRBV29-1; clone size: NA; D gene: NA; J gene: TRBJ1-2; CDR3 DNA: TGCAGCGTTGCGGGGGATGCTGGCTACACCTTC; CDR3 protein: CSVAGDAGYTF
V gene: TRBV5-1; clone size: few; D gene: NA; J gene: TRBJ1-2; CDR3 DNA: TGCGCCAGCAGCTTGCAGAGGGGGGATAACTATGGCTGCACCTTC; CDR3 protein: CASSLQRGDNYGCTF
V gene: TRBV4-3; clone size: NA; D gene: TRBD1; J gene: TRBJ2-2; CDR3 DNA: TGCGCCAGCAGCCAATGGGGGACAGTGAGCACCGGGGAGCTGTTTTTT; CDR3 protein: CASSQWGTVSTGELFF
V gene: TRBV7-2; clone size: many; D gene: NA; J gene: TRBJ1-1; CDR3 DNA: TGTGCCAGCAGTTTTCAGGGGAACACTGAAGCTTTCTTT; CDR3 protein: CASSFQGNTEAFF
V gene: TRBV24-1; clone size: few; D gene: NA; J gene: TRBJ2-1; CDR3 DNA: TGTGCCACCAGCGATGACAGGGAGCAGTTCTTC; CDR3 protein: CATSDDREQFF
V gene: TRBV7-6; clone size: NA; D gene: TRBD1; J gene: TRBJ1-4; CDR3 DNA: TGTGCCAGCAGCTTAGGAGGGGGCAGGGATGAAAAACTGTTTTTT; CDR3 protein: CASSLGGGRDEKLFF
V gene: TRBV7-2; clone size: NA; D gene: NA; J gene: TRBJ2-1; CDR3 DNA: TGTGCCAGCAGCTTAGAGGACACAGGGCAGTTCTTC; CDR3 protein: CASSLEDTGQFF
V gene: TRBV29-1; clone size: NA; D gene: NA; J gene: TRBJ2-5; CDR3 DNA: TGCAGCGTTGCCTACAGGACCTACCAAGAGACCCAGTACTTC; CDR3 protein: CSVAYRTYQETQYF
V gene: TRBV4-3; clone size: few; D gene: TRBD1; J gene: TRBJ1-2; CDR3 DNA: TGCGCCAGCAGCCAGGACAGGGGTACCTATGGCTACACCTTC; CDR3 protein: CASSQDRGTYGYTF
V gene: TRBV29-1; clone size: NA; D gene: NA; J gene: TRBJ2-5; CDR3 DNA: TGCAGCGTTGAACAGGGTGCGGAGACCCAGTACTTC; CDR3 protein: CSVEQGAETQYF
V gene: TRBV10-3; clone size: NA; D gene: TRBD1; J gene: TRBJ2-6; CDR3 DNA: TGTGCCATCAGCACAGGGGGCATAGCTGGGGCCAACGTCCTGACTTTC; CDR3 protein: CAISTGGIAGANVLTF
V gene: TRBV30; clone size: NA; D gene: TRBD1; J gene: TRBJ1-4; CDR3 DNA: TGTGCCTGGGGCGGGACAGGGATTGAAAAACTGTTTTTT; CDR3 protein: CAWGGTGIEKLFF
V gene: TRBV27; clone size: NA; D gene: TRBD1; J gene: TRBJ2-1; CDR3 DNA: TGTGCCAGCAGTTTGCAGGGGACAGGGGTGTTTGAGCAGTTCTTC; CDR3 protein: CASSLQGTGVFEQFF
V gene: TRBV15; clone size: NA; D gene: NA; J gene: TRBJ2-7; CDR3 DNA: TGTGCCACCAGCATGACAGGCTACGAGCAGTACTTC; CDR3 protein: CATSMTGYEQYF
V gene: TRBV5-1; clone size: NA; D gene: TRBD1; J gene: TRBJ2-1; CDR3 DNA: TGCGCCAGCAGCCCTACCCCGGGACAGGGGGCTAATGAGCAGTTCTTC; CDR3 protein: CASSPTPGQGANEQFF
V gene: TRBV7-3; clone size: NA; D gene: NA; J gene: TRBJ2-5; CDR3 DNA: TGTGCCAGCAGTCGGGATCCTGGTTGGGAGACCCAGTACTTC; CDR3 protein: CASSRDPGWETQYF
V gene: TRBV15; clone size: once; D gene: TRBD2; J gene: TRBJ2-7; CDR3 DNA: TGTGCCACCAGCAGAGATCTCCGCTTAGCGGGAGGAGTGAGCGAGCAGTACTTC; CDR3 protein: CATSRDLRLAGGVSEQYF
V gene: TRBV5-1; clone size: few; D gene: TRBD2; J gene: TRBJ2-5; CDR3 DNA: TGCGCCAGCAGCTTGGAGCCTGGACTAGTGGAGACCCAGTACTTC; CDR3 protein: CASSLEPGLVETQYF
V gene: TRBV7-9; clone size: NA; D gene: NA; J gene: TRBJ2-2; CDR3 DNA: TGTGCCAGCAGCTTCCCCGGGCCCCAGGGCGGGGAGCTGTTTTTT; CDR3 protein: CASSFPGPQGGELFF
V gene: TRBV4-3; clone size: few; D gene: TRBD1; J gene: TRBJ1-3; CDR3 DNA: TGCGCCAGCAGCCACGATGACAGGGGGAAAGAGAACACCATATATTTT; CDR3 protein: CASSHDDRGKENTIYF
V gene: TRBV7-2; clone size: few; D gene: TRBD1; J gene: TRBJ2-5; CDR3 DNA: TGTGCCAGCAGCTCGGAGGACAGGGCTCTGCAGACCCAGTACTTC; CDR3 protein: CASSSEDRALQTQYF
V gene: TRBV7-2; clone size: many; D gene: NA; J gene: TRBJ1-6; CDR3 DNA: TGTGCCAGCAGCTTAGATGCACAGGGTAGGGTCCACTTT; CDR3 protein: CASSLDAQGRVHF
V gene: TRBV7-8; clone size: NA; D gene: NA; J gene: TRBJ2-3; CDR3 DNA: TGTGCCAGTACAGAAGGGTGGGGTACGAATACGCAGTATTTT; CDR3 protein: CASTEGWGTNTQYF
V gene: TRBV29-1; clone size: NA; D gene: TRBD1; J gene: TRBJ1-1; CDR3 DNA: TGCAGCGCTGTACGGGCCGGGACAGGGACCACTGAAGCTTTCTTT; CDR3 protein: CSAVRAGTGTTEAFF
V gene: TRBV20-1; clone size: few; D gene: NA; J gene: TRBJ2-3; CDR3 DNA: TGCAGTGCTACTAGGGGCAGAACGAGCACAGATACGCAGTATTTT; CDR3 protein: CSATRGRTSTDTQYF
V gene: TRBV11-2; clone size: many; D gene: TRBD1; J gene: TRBJ1-1; CDR3 DNA: TGTGCCAGCAGCTTCCGACAGGGGACTGAAGCTTTCTTT; CDR3 protein: CASSFRQGTEAFF